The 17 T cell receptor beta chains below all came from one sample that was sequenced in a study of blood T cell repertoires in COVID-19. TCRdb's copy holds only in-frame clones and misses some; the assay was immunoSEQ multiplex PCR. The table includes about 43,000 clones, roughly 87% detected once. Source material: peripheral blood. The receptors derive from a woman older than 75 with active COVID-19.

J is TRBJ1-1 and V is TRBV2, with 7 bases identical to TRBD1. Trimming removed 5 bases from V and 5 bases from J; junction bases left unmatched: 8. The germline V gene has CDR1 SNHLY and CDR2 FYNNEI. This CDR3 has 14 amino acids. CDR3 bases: TGTGCCAGCAGTAACGACAGGGCGAGGACTGAAGCTTTCTTT. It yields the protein CASSNDRARTEAFF.

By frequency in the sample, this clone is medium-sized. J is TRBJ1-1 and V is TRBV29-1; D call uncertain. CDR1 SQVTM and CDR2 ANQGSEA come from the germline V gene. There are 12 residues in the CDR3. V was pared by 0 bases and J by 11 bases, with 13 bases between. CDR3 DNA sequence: TGCAGCGTTGAAGAATTCCGGGGTAGTGCTTTCTTT. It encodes CSVEEFRGSAFF.

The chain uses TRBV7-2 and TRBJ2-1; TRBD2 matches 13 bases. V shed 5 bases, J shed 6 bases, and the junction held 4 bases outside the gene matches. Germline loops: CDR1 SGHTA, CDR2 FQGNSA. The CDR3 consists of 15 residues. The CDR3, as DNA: TGTGCCAGCAGCCCTGGGACTAGCGGGGTCAATGAGCAGTTCTTC. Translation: CASSPGTSGVNEQFF.

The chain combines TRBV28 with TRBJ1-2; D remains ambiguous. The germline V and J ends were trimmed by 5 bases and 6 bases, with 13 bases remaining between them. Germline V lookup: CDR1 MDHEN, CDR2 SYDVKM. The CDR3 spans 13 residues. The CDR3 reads CASSLTRLDGYTF. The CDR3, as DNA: TGTGCCAGCAGTCTCACACGATTGGATGGCTACACCTTC.

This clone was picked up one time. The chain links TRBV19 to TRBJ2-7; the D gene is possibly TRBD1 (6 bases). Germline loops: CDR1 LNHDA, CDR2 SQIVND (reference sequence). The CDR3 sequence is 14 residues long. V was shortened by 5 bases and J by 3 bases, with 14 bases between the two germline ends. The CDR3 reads CASSGGQADYEQYF. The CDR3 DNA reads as TGTGCCAGTAGTGGGGGCCAGGCTGACTACGAGCAGTACTTC.

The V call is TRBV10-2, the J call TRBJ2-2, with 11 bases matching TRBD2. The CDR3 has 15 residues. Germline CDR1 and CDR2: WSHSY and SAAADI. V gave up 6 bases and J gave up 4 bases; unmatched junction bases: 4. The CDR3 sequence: CASSVSGGVTGELFF. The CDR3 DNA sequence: TGCGCCAGCAGCGTTAGCGGGGGGGTCACCGGGGAGCTGTTTTTT.

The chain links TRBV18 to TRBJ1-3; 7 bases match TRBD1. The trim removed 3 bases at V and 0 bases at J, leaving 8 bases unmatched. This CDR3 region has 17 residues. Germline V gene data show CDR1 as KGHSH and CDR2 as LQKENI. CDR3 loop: CASSPNLGQSSGNTIYF. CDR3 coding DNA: TGTGCCAGCTCACCTAACCTGGGACAGAGCTCTGGAAACACCATATATTTT.

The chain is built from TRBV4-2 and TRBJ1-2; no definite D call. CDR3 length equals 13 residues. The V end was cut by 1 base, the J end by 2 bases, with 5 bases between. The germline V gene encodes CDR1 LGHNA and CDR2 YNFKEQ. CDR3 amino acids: CASSQAGNYGYTF. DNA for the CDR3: TGTGCCAGCAGCCAAGCCGGGAACTATGGCTACACCTTC.

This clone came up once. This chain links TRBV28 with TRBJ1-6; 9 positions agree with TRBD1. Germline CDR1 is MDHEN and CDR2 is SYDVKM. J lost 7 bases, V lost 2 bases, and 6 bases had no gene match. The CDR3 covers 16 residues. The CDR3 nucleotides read TGTGCCAGCAGTTTACTTACCGGGACAGGGAATTCACCCCTCCACTTT. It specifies CASSLLTGTGNSPLHF.

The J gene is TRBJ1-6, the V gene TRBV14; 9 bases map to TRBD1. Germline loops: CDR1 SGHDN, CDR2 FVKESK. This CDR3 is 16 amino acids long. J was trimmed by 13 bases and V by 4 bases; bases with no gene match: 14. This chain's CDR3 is CASSRGTGTGILPLHF. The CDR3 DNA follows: TGTGCCAGCAGCCGGGGGACCGGGACAGGGATTCTCCCCCTCCACTTT.

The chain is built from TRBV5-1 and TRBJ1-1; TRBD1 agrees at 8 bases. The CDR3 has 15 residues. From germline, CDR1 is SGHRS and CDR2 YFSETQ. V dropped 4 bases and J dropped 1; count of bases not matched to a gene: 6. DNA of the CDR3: TGCGCCAGCAGCCCAACCGGGACAGGGAACACTGAAGCTTTCTTT. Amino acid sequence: CASSPTGTGNTEAFF.

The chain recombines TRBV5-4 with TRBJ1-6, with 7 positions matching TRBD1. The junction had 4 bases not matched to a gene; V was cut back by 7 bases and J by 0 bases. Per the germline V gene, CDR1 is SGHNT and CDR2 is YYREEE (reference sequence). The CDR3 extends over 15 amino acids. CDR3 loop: CASSTGISYNSPLHF. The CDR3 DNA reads TGTGCCAGCTCGACAGGGATCTCCTATAATTCACCCCTCCACTTT.

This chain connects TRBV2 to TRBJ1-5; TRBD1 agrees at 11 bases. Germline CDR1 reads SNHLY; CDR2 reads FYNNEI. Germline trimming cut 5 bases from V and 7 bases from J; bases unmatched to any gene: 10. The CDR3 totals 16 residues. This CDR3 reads CASSRTGGGLGQPQHF. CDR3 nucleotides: TGTGCCAGCAGTCGGACAGGGGGCGGGCTAGGGCAGCCCCAGCATTTT.

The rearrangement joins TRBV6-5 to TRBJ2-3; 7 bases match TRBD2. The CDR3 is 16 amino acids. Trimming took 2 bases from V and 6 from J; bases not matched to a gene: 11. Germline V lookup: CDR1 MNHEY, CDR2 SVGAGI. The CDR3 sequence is CASSYVPSGLSDTQYF. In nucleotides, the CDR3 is TGTGCCAGCAGTTACGTACCTAGCGGATTGTCGGATACGCAGTATTTT.

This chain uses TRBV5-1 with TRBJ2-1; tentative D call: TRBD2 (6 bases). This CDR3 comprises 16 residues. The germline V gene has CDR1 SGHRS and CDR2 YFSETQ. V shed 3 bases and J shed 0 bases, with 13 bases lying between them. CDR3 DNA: TGCGCCAGCAGCTCATACGCGGGAAGCTCCTACAATGAGCAGTTCTTC. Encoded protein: CASSSYAGSSYNEQFF.

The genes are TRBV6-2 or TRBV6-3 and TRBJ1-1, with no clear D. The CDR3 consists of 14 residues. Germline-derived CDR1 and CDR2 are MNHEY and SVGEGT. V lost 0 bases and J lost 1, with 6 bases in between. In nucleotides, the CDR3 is TGTGCCAGCAGTTACTCGGGCAGGAACACTGAAGCTTTCTTT. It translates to CASSYSGRNTEAFF.

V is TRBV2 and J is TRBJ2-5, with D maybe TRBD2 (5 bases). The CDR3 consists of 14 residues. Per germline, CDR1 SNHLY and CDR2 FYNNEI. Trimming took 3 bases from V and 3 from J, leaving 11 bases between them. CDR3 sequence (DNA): TGTGCCAGCAGTGAGTCATCGGGGAAAGAGACCCAGTACTTC. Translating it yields CASSESSGKETQYF.